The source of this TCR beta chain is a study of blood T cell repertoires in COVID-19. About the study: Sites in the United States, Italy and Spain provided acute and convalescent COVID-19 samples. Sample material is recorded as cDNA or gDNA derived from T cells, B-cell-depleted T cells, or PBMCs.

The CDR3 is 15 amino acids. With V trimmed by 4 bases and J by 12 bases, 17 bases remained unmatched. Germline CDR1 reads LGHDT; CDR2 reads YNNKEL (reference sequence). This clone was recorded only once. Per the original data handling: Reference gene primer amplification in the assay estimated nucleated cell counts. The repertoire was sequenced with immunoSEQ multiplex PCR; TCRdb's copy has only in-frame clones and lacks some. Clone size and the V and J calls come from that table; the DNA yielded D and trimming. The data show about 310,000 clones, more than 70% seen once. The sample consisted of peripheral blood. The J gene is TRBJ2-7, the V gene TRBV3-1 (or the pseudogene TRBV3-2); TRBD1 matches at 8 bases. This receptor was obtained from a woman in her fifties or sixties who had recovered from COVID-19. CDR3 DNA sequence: TGTGCCAGCAGCCTCCAGGAGCCGAATAACAGGGGGATGTACTTC. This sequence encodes CASSLQEPNNRGMYF.